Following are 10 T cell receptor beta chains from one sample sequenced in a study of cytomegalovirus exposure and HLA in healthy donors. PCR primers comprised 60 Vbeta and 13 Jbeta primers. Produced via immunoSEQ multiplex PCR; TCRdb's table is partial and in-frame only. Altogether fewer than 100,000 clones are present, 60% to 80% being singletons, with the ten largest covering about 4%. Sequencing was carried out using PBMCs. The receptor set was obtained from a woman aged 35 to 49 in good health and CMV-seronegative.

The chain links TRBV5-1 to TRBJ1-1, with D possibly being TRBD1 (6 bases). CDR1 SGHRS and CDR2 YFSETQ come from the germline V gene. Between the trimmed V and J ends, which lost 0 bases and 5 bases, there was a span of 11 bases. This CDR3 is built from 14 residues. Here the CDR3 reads CASSLGQGRTEAFF. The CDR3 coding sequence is TGCGCCAGCAGCTTGGGGCAGGGGCGAACTGAAGCTTTCTTT.

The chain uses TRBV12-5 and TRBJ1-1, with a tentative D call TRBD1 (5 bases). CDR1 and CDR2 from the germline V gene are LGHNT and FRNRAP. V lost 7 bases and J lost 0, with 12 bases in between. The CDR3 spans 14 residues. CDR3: CASAVQGLNTEAFF. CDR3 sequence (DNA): TGTGCTAGTGCCGTTCAGGGTTTGAACACTGAAGCTTTCTTT.

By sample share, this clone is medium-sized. The CDR3: CASSLWVRADYEQYF. In nucleotides, the CDR3 is TGTGCCAGCAGCTTGTGGGTGAGGGCTGACTACGAGCAGTACTTC. The V call is TRBV5-6, the J call TRBJ2-7, with D perhaps matching TRBD2 (5 bases). Germline CDR1 SGHDT, CDR2 YYEEEE. This CDR3 has 15 amino acids. V lost 1 base and J lost 3, with 14 bases in between.

CDR3 amino acids: CASSVEREAPDTQYF. Written as DNA, the CDR3 is TGTGCCAGCAGCGTAGAGCGGGAGGCCCCAGATACGCAGTATTTT. The chain uses TRBV9 and TRBJ2-3, with TRBD2 matching over 9 bases. J was trimmed by 4 bases and V by 0 bases; bases with no gene match: 3. Per the germline V gene, CDR1 is SGDLS and CDR2 is YYNGEE. The CDR3 extends over 15 amino acids.

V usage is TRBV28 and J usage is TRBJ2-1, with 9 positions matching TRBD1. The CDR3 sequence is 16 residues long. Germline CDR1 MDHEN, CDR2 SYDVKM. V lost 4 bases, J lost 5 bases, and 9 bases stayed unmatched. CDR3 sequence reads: CASSSPGTGSDNEQFF. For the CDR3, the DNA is TGTGCCAGCAGTTCCCCCGGGACAGGGTCGGACAATGAGCAGTTCTTC.

The CDR3 region has the DNA TGCGCCAGCAGCTCACCGGGACTAGCTTACAATGAGCAGTTCTTC. This sequence encodes CASSSPGLAYNEQFF. The rearrangement uses TRBV5-1 and TRBJ2-1; TRBD2 matches at 9 bases. CDR1 SGHRS and CDR2 YFSETQ come from the germline V gene. The CDR3 is 15 amino acids. V dropped 3 bases and J dropped 4; count of bases not matched to a gene: 5.

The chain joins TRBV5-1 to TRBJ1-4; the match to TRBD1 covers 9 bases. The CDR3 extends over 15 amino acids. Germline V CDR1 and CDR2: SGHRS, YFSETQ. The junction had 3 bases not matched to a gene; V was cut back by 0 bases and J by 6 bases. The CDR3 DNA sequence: TGCGCCAGCAGCTTGGCGGGACAGGGCGATGAAAAACTGTTTTTT. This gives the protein CASSLAGQGDEKLFF. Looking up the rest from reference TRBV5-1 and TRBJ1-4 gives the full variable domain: KAGVTQTPRYLIKTRGQQVTLSCSPISGHRSVSWYQQTPGQGLQFLFEYFSETQRNKGNFPGRFSGRQFSNSRSEMNVSTLELGDSALYLCASSLAGQGDEKLFFGSGTQLSVL.

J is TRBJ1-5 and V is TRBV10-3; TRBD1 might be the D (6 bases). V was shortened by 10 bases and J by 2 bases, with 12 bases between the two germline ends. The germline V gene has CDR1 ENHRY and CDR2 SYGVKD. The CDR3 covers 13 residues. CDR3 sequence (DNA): TGTGCCACCGCAGGGGACCGCAATCAGCCCCAGCATTTT. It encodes CATAGDRNQPQHF.

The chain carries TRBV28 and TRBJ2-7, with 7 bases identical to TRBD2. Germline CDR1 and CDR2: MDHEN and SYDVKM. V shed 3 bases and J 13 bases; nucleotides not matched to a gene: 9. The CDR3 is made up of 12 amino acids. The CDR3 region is CASSFSGRVGYF. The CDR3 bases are TGTGCCAGCAGTTTTTCGGGGAGGGTTGGTTACTTC.

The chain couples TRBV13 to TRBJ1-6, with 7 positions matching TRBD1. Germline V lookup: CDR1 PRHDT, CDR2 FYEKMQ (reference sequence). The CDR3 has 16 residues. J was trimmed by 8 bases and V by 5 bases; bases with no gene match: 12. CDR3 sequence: CASSETGWSRDSPLHF. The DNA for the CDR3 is TGTGCCAGCAGCGAGACAGGGTGGAGTAGGGATTCACCCCTCCACTTT.